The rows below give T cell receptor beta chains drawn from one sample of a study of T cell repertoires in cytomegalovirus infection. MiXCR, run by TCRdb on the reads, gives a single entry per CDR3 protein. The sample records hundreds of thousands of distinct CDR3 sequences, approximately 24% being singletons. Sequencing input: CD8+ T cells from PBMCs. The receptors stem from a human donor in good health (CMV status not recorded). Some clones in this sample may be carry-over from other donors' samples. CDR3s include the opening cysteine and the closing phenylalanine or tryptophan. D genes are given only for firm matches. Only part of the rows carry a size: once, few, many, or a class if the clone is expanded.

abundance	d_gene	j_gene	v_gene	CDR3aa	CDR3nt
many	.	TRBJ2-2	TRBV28	CASSLWGRGTGELFF	TGTGCCAGCAGTTTATGGGGCCGTGGCACCGGGGAGCTGTTTTTT
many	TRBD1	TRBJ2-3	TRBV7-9	CASSQKGQAADTQYF	TGTGCCAGCAGCCAAAAGGGACAGGCCGCAGATACGCAGTATTTT
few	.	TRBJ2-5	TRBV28	CASTPGPQETQYF	TGTGCCAGCACCCCGGGTCCCCAAGAGACCCAGTACTTC
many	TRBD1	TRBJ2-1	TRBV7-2	CASSLAPRQGEGEQFF	TGTGCCAGCAGCTTAGCACCGAGACAGGGGGAAGGTGAGCAGTTCTTC
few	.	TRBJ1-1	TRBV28	CASSGSLNTEAFF	TGTGCCAGCTCGGGGAGTCTGAACACTGAAGCTTTCTTT
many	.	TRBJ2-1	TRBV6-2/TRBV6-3	CASKKPDYNEQFF	TGTGCCAGCAAAAAACCCGACTACAATGAGCAGTTCTTC
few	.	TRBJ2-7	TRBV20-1	CSARDRQGLETSYEQYF	TGCAGTGCTAGAGATAGGCAGGGCCTCGAAACGTCCTACGAGCAGTACTTC
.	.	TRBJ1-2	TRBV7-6	CASSLGGYDGYTF	TGTGCCAGCAGCTTAGGGGGTTACGATGGCTACACCTTC
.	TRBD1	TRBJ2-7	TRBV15	CATSSVIRTGKDEQYF	TGTGCCACCAGCAGTGTCATCCGGACAGGGAAGGACGAGCAGTACTTC
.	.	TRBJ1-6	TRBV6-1	CASSYSKAGARSPLHF	TGTGCCAGCAGTTACAGCAAGGCAGGGGCTAGATCACCCCTCCACTTT
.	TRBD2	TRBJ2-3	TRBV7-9	CACISRRGGSTDTQYF	TGTGCCTGCATTTCCAGGCGGGGGGGAAGCACAGATACGCAGTATTTT
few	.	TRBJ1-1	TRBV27	CASSTGRMTEAFF	TGTGCCAGCAGCACCGGGAGGATGACTGAAGCTTTCTTT
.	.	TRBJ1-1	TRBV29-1	CSADRTGLWAEAFF	TGCAGCGCCGATCGGACCGGTTTATGGGCTGAAGCTTTCTTT
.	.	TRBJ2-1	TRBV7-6	CATSAGVYYNEQFF	TGTGCCACCTCGGCCGGGGTCTACTACAATGAGCAGTTCTTC
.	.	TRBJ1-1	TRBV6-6	CASSYSGEGAEAFF	TGTGCCAGCAGTTACTCTGGCGAGGGGGCTGAAGCTTTCTTT
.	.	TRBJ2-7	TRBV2	CASSGGLPERYEQYF	TGTGCCAGCAGTGGAGGACTCCCGGAAAGATACGAGCAGTACTTC
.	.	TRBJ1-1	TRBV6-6	CASGEVNTEAFF	TGTGCCAGTGGTGAGGTGAACACTGAAGCTTTCTTT
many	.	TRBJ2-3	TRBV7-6	CASSLTFRGRTDTQYF	TGTGCCAGCAGCTTAACCTTCCGGGGGCGGACAGATACGCAGTATTTT
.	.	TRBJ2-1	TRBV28	CASSPDGFYNEQFF	TGTGCCAGCAGTCCGGACGGCTTCTACAATGAGCAGTTCTTC
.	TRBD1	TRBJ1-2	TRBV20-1	CSAPDRVWGYTF	TGCAGTGCTCCGGACAGGGTTTGGGGCTACACCTTC